Listed here is a single T cell receptor beta chain. Original handling: Amplification of reference gene primers was used by the study to estimate nucleated cell counts. Clones were sequenced by immunoSEQ multiplex PCR, and TCRdb holds only the in-frame ones, with some missing. The V and J calls and clone size were taken over from that table, and D and trimming were inferred from the DNA. Seen here are approximately 300,000 clones, about 89% observed once, and the top ten hold 2.6%. This specimen belongs to a study of blood T cell repertoires in COVID-19. The study recruited people aged about 18 to 95 years across roughly 25 US areas. Two negative PCRs, clearance, or symptom resolution had been documented for recovered Cohort 3 donors. The CDR3 is 14 residues long. The V end was cut by 2 bases, the J end by 3 bases, with 10 bases between. Germline V gives CDR1 MDHEN, CDR2 SYDVKM.

This TCR was recovered from a woman aged 18-29 years who had recovered from COVID-19. The sample consisted of PBMCs or T cells enriched from blood (not recorded which). This chain links TRBV28 with TRBJ1-2; a possible D gene is TRBD1 (5 bases). The CDR3 here is CASSLPGRDYGYTF. The CDR3 coding sequence is TGTGCCAGCAGTTTACCAGGGCGAGACTATGGCTACACCTTC.